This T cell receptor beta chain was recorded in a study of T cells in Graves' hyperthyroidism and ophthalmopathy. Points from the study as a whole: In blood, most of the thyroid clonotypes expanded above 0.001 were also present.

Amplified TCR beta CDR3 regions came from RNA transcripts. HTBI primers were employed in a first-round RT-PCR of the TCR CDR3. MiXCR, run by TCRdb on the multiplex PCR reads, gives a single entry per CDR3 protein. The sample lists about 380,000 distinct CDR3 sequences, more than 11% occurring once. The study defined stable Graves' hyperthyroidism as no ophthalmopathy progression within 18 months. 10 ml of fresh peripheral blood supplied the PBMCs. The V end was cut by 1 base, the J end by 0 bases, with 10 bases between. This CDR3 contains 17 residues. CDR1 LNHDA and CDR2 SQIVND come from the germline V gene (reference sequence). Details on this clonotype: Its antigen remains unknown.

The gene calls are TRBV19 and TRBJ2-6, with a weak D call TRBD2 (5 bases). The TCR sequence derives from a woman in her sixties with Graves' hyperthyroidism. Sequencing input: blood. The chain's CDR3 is CASSIGPGSSGANVLTF. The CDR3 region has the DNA TGTGCCAGTAGTATAGGCCCGGGGTCCTCTGGGGCCAACGTCCTGACTTTC.